Below are 20 T cell receptor beta chains sequenced from a single sample in a study of T cells in Graves' hyperthyroidism and ophthalmopathy. Amplification targeted TCR beta CDR3 regions from RNA transcripts. HTBI primers were the set used in a first-round RT-PCR of the TCR CDR3. TCRdb ran MiXCR on the multiplex PCR reads and lists one entry per CDR3 protein. This sample has 300,000 to 450,000 distinct CDR3 sequences, with 15% found just once. Sequencing was carried out using blood. The receptor source for this set is a woman aged 30 to 39 with Graves' hyperthyroidism.

This clonotype was seen repeatedly, ten times or more. This chain joins TRBV28 and TRBJ2-7, with TRBD2 matching 8 bases. The CDR3 contains 16 residues. The junction had 11 bases not matched to a gene; V was cut back by 6 bases and J by 1 base. Per the germline V gene, CDR1 is MDHEN and CDR2 is SYDVKM. CDR3 protein: CASSLGLAGLSYEQYF. The CDR3 nucleotides read TGTGCCAGCAGCTTGGGGCTAGCGGGTCTGTCCTACGAGCAGTACTTC.

This clonotype has only a few counts. The chain couples TRBV20-1 to TRBJ1-2, with a weak D call TRBD1 (5 bases). Trimming pared 5 bases from V and 10 bases from J, leaving 11 bases between. Germline V CDR1 and CDR2: DFQATT, SNEGSKA (reference sequence). This CDR3 comprises 10 residues. The CDR3 protein is CSASAGIYTF. Here the CDR3 DNA reads TGCAGTGCTTCAGCAGGGATCTACACCTTC.

This clonotype was seen at least ten times. The rearrangement links TRBV20-1 to TRBJ2-3; no clear D gene. CDR1 is DFQATT and CDR2 is SNEGSKA in the germline V gene (reference sequence). This CDR3 is built from 16 residues. V was shortened by 6 bases and J by 2 bases, with 21 bases between the two germline ends. CDR3 coding DNA: TGCAGTGCCAGTGGCTATCTTGGGCTTGACACAGATACGCAGTATTTT. This gives the protein CSASGYLGLDTDTQYF.

There are many counts of this clonotype. The chain uses TRBV27 and TRBJ1-4; TRBD1 matches at 12 bases. Unmatched junction bases numbered 1, after V lost 3 bases and J lost 8 bases. The CDR3 contains 14 residues. Germline V gives CDR1 MNHEY, CDR2 SMNVEV (reference sequence). The CDR3 loop is CASSFGTGGEKLFF. CDR3 DNA sequence: TGTGCCAGCAGTTTCGGGACAGGGGGCGAAAAACTGTTTTTT.

This clonotype has ten or more counts. V gene TRBV29-1 combines with J gene TRBJ2-5; perhaps D is TRBD1 or TRBD2 (5 bases each). The V end lost 6 bases, the J end lost 3 bases, and 14 bases lay between the germline ends. Germline assignment: CDR1 SQVTM and CDR2 ANQGSEA. This CDR3 has 13 residues. The CDR3 loop reads CSVGEWLEETQYF. DNA for the CDR3: TGCAGCGTGGGGGAGTGGTTAGAAGAGACCCAGTACTTC.

This clonotype has ten or more counts. This sequence joins TRBV5-1 and TRBJ2-5, with D possibly being TRBD2 (6 bases). The CDR3 covers 14 residues. Trimming took off 1 base at V and 2 bases at J, with 9 bases between the two ends. Germline V gene lookup returns CDR1 SGHRS and CDR2 YFSETQ. The CDR3 DNA reads TGCGCCAGCAGCTTGTTCGGGAGTCAAGAGACCCAGTACTTC. Translating gives CASSLFGSQETQYF.

With regard to this clonotype: A read error may be the cause here, since a much bigger clone is one base away. The chain employs TRBV11-2 and TRBJ2-1, with D possibly matching TRBD1 (5 bases). CDR1 SGHAT and CDR2 FQNNGV come from the germline V gene. The CDR3 sequence is 15 residues long. The CDR3, as DNA: TGTGCCAGCAGCCAAGGGGTGCCAGGGTACAATGGGCAGTTCTTC. Translating it yields CASSQGVPGYNGQFF.

The gene calls are TRBV10-1 and TRBJ2-1; D gene unclear. Germline CDR1 WNHNN, CDR2 SYGVQD (reference sequence). Between the trimmed V and J ends, which lost 0 bases and 8 bases, there was a span of 8 bases. The CDR3 covers 13 residues. The CDR3 here is CASSESGLDEQFF. In DNA, the CDR3 is TGCGCCAGCAGTGAGTCAGGCCTCGATGAGCAGTTCTTC.

This clonotype was observed at least ten times. The V and J genes are TRBV6-2 or TRBV6-3 and TRBJ2-5; D call uncertain. The ends were cut back, 7 bases at V and 4 bases at J, with 16 bases in the middle. CDR1 and CDR2 (germline): MNHEY, SVGEGT. CDR3 length equals 14 residues. CDR3 residues: CASKDGKGGETQYF. The DNA of the CDR3 is TGTGCCAGCAAGGACGGAAAGGGCGGAGAGACCCAGTACTTC.

This clonotype occurred a few times. At one boundary the junction diverges from the germline segment, which might be a read error. V usage is TRBV12-3 or TRBV12-4 and J usage is TRBJ1-1; D ambiguous. This CDR3 region has 15 residues. In DNA, the CDR3 is TGTGCCAACAGTTTAGCGCCAGGCTGGGAAAACGAAGCTTTCTTT. Protein product: CANSLAPGWENEAFF.

This clonotype was observed a handful of times. V is TRBV3-1 and J is TRBJ1-4; D remains ambiguous. Germline V lookup: CDR1 LGHDT, CDR2 YNNKEL (reference sequence). This CDR3 spans 13 amino acids. Trimming removed 1 base from V and 6 bases from J, with 6 bases in between. CDR3 nucleotide sequence: TGTGCCAGCAGCCAAGGAATGGATGAAAAACTGTTTTTT. This translates into CASSQGMDEKLFF. Filled out from reference TRBV3-1 and TRBJ1-4, the complete variable domain reads DTAVSQTPKYLVTQMGNDKSIKCEQNLGHDTMYWYKQDSKKFLKIMFSYNNKELIINETVPNRFSPKSPDKAHLNLHINSLELGDSAVYFCASSQGMDEKLFFGSGTQLSVL.

The table lists this clonotype with a few counts. The V and J genes are TRBV5-1 and TRBJ2-5; 11 bases fit TRBD2. CDR3 size: 14 residues. The germline V gene has CDR1 SGHRS and CDR2 YFSETQ. Trimming at V came to 5 bases and at J to 3 bases, leaving 3 bases not matched to a gene. The chain's CDR3 is CASRSLAGEETQYF. CDR3 nucleotides: TGCGCCAGCAGATCACTAGCGGGAGAAGAGACCCAGTACTTC.

This clonotype was seen at least ten times. The V and J genes are TRBV27 and TRBJ2-1; D is ambiguous. CDR1 is MNHEY, CDR2 SMNVEV, per germline (reference sequence). The ends were cut back, 5 bases at V and 0 bases at J, with 8 bases in the middle. The CDR3 is 14 amino acids. The chain's CDR3 is CASSVLSSYNEQFF. Here the CDR3 DNA reads TGTGCCAGCAGTGTTCTCAGCTCCTACAATGAGCAGTTCTTC.

The chain recombines TRBV29-1 with TRBJ2-5; TRBD2 aligns across 14 bases. Unmatched junction bases numbered 5, after V lost 2 bases and J lost 3 bases. The CDR3 spans 16 residues. Germline CDR1 reads SQVTM; CDR2 reads ANQGSEA. The CDR3 loop is CSVENPGLAGEETQYF. In nucleotides, the CDR3 is TGCAGCGTTGAAAACCCGGGACTAGCGGGAGAAGAGACCCAGTACTTC.

This clonotype was detected only a few times. The rearrangement joins TRBV11-2 to TRBJ2-2; 8 positions match TRBD1. CDR3 length equals 15 residues. V shed 5 bases and J 6 bases; nucleotides not matched to a gene: 8. CDR1 SGHAT and CDR2 FQNNGV come from the germline V gene. DNA of the CDR3: TGTGCCAGCAGCCGCGATCCGACAGGGGCCGGGGAGCTGTTTTTT. Its translation: CASSRDPTGAGELFF.

V and J are TRBV29-1 and TRBJ2-2; D is possibly TRBD1 (6 bases). The CDR3 has 19 amino acids. Germline values: CDR1 SQVTM, CDR2 ANQGSEA. V lost 7 bases and J lost 5, with 32 bases in between. In DNA, the CDR3 is TGCAGCGCACACTTGACAGGAGATAACCGCCAACCGGAGACCGGGGAGCTGTTTTTT. It is translated as CSAHLTGDNRQPETGELFF.

There are many counts of this clonotype. The chain uses TRBV5-1 and TRBJ2-1; the match to TRBD1 covers 9 bases. In germline, CDR1 is SGHRS, CDR2 YFSETQ. CDR3 length: 15 residues. Unmatched junction bases numbered 3, after V lost 4 bases and J lost 1 base. CDR3 coding DNA: TGCGCCAGCAGCACCGGGACAGGGTCCTACAATGAGCAGTTCTTC. It encodes CASSTGTGSYNEQFF.

At least ten counts were recorded for this clonotype. This chain joins TRBV12-5 and TRBJ2-1, with D perhaps TRBD1 or TRBD2 (6 bases each). The CDR3 spans 16 residues. The ends were cut back, 0 bases at V and 2 bases at J, with 11 bases in the middle. CDR1 LGHNT and CDR2 FRNRAP come from the germline V gene. This chain's CDR3 is CASGLVQGGAYNEQFF. The CDR3 DNA is TGTGCTAGTGGTTTGGTACAGGGAGGAGCCTACAATGAGCAGTTCTTC.

The gene calls are TRBV19 and TRBJ1-1; 10 bases are shared with TRBD1. This CDR3 contains 14 residues. Trimming removed 6 bases from V and 4 bases from J; junction bases left unmatched: 5. Germline lookup yields CDR1 LNHDA and CDR2 SQIVND (reference sequence). The CDR3 nucleotides are TGTGCCAGTAGCTCGGACAGGGGGGGCACTGAAGCTTTCTTT. Protein product: CASSSDRGGTEAFF.

This clonotype came up once. The chain combines TRBV7-9 with TRBJ1-5; 11 bases are shared with TRBD1. CDR3 length equals 14 residues. In germline, CDR1 is SEHNR, CDR2 FQNEAQ (reference sequence). V dropped 3 bases and J dropped 7; count of bases not matched to a gene: 2. In DNA form, the CDR3 reads TGTGCCAGCAGCTTGGACAGGGGGCGGCAGCCCCAGCATTTT. Protein product: CASSLDRGRQPQHF.